The 32 T cell receptor beta chains below all came from one sample that was sequenced in a study of cytomegalovirus exposure and HLA in healthy donors. With 60 Vbeta and 13 Jbeta primers, the PCR was carried out. Assay: immunoSEQ multiplex PCR; the TCRdb copy retains only in-frame clones and omits some. The data contain around 200,000 clones, less than 85% of them singletons. Sample: PBMCs. Every receptor here comes from a boy younger than 18 in good health and CMV-seronegative.

This chain links TRBV10-2 with TRBJ2-7, with 7 bases matching TRBD1. Per the germline V gene, CDR1 is WSHSY and CDR2 is SAAADI. With 7 bases clipped from V and 1 base from J, the junction kept 13 bases outside the gene matches. The CDR3 has 16 residues. CDR3 protein: CASTGDSPDWSYEQYF. DNA of the CDR3: TGCGCCAGCACCGGGGACAGCCCGGACTGGTCCTACGAGCAGTACTTC.

A single count supports this clone. A junction boundary mismatches the germline segment, possibly from a read error. The rearrangement links TRBV10-2 to TRBJ1-1, with unresolved D. Germline loops: CDR1 WSHSY, CDR2 SAAADI. The CDR3 is 14 residues long. The CDR3 DNA reads as TGCGCCAGCAGTGAGTCGTATCCGGGGTTTAAGCCCCTCTTT. It yields the protein CASSESYPGFKPLF.

The V gene is TRBV11-3, the J gene TRBJ2-1, with 9 bases aligning to TRBD2. The CDR3 spans 15 residues. V lost 1 base to trimming and J lost 7 bases; unmatched junction nucleotides: 5. CDR1 and CDR2 from the germline V gene are SGHNT and YENEEA. The CDR3, as DNA: TGTGCCAGCAGCTTAGTCCTAGCGGGGTGGAATGAGCAGTTCTTC. Translating gives CASSLVLAGWNEQFF.

The J gene is TRBJ2-5, the V gene TRBV9; 9 nucleotides align to TRBD2. The CDR3 is 16 amino acids. The germline gives CDR1 SGDLS, CDR2 YYNGEE. J lost 5 bases, V lost 0 bases, and 8 bases had no gene match. The CDR3 DNA is TGTGCCAGCAGCGTAGGTGTTAGCGGGAGATCTGAGACCCAGTACTTC. Translated, it gives CASSVGVSGRSETQYF.

V and J are TRBV6-1 and TRBJ2-7; a weak D match, TRBD2 (5 bases). The germline V gene encodes CDR1 MNHNS and CDR2 SASEGT. This CDR3 comprises 14 residues. V gave up 8 bases and J gave up 12 bases, with 26 bases separating them. CDR3 sequence reads: CASGSADTPGSWYF. DNA of the CDR3: TGTGCCAGCGGTAGTGCCGACACGCCGGGGTCTTGGTACTTC.

The chain uses TRBV9 and TRBJ1-2, with D tentatively TRBD1 (6 bases). Trimming stripped 7 bases from V and 3 bases from J, with 13 bases between. This CDR3 has 13 residues. Germline V gene data show CDR1 as SGDLS and CDR2 as YYNGEE. The CDR3 protein is CASAQGRDYGYTF. The CDR3 DNA sequence: TGTGCCAGCGCCCAGGGGAGAGACTATGGCTACACCTTC.

The chain employs TRBV27 and TRBJ2-7; TRBD1 aligns across 9 bases. V dropped 0 bases and J dropped 4; count of bases not matched to a gene: 7. The CDR3 totals 16 residues. Germline-derived CDR1 and CDR2 are MNHEY and SMNVEV (reference sequence). The CDR3 loop reads CASSLSSTGGLYEQYF. The DNA of the CDR3 is TGTGCCAGCAGTTTATCGAGCACAGGGGGCTTATACGAGCAGTACTTC.

The gene calls are TRBV5-6 and TRBJ1-2; the D gene is possibly TRBD1 (6 bases). The germline gives CDR1 SGHDT, CDR2 YYEEEE. This CDR3 is 13 amino acids long. V was pared by 0 bases and J by 4 bases, with 7 bases between. The CDR3, as DNA: TGTGCCAGCAGCTTGGCAGGGGTCTATGGCTACACCTTC. Its protein product is CASSLAGVYGYTF.

This clone was seen just once. The V and J genes are TRBV6-1 and TRBJ1-2; D perhaps matches TRBD1 (5 bases). The ends were cut back, 8 bases at V and 8 bases at J, with 18 bases in the middle. From germline, CDR1 is MNHNS and CDR2 SASEGT. The CDR3 sequence is 13 residues long. Here the CDR3 DNA reads TGTGCCAGCTCTGAGGGGAGGGGTAGAGGCTACACCTTC. Its protein is CASSEGRGRGYTF.

The CDR3 DNA follows: TGTGCCAGCAGTGAATGGGGGGACCTTGGCTATGGCTACACCTTC. It codes for CASSEWGDLGYGYTF. The gene calls are TRBV25-1 and TRBJ1-2; maybe TRBD1 (5 bases). This CDR3 is 15 amino acids long. V was cut by 1 base and J by 4 bases, with 13 bases left in between. Germline V gene lookup returns CDR1 MGHDK and CDR2 SYGVNS.

The chain couples TRBV30 to TRBJ1-3, with 8 bases aligning to TRBD1. J lost 2 bases, V lost 2 bases, and 5 bases had no gene match. The CDR3 is 15 residues long. Germline V gene data show CDR1 as GTSNPN and CDR2 as SVGIG (reference sequence). DNA for the CDR3: TGTGCCTGGAGTTCCGACAGGGGCACTGGAAACACCATATATTTT. This codes for CAWSSDRGTGNTIYF.

This clone has only a few counts. This chain joins TRBV19 and TRBJ1-5; TRBD1 matches at 8 bases. V dropped 4 bases and J dropped 6; count of bases not matched to a gene: 11. The germline gives CDR1 LNHDA, CDR2 SQIVND (reference sequence). The CDR3 is 16 residues long. The CDR3: CASSTRTGSQSQPQHF. In nucleotides, the CDR3 is TGTGCCAGTAGTACCCGGACAGGGAGCCAAAGTCAGCCCCAGCATTTT.

The V and J genes are TRBV29-1 and TRBJ1-4; D is unclear. The germline V gene has CDR1 SQVTM and CDR2 ANQGSEA. The V gene lost 5 bases and the J gene lost 7 bases, with 14 bases spanning the gap. The CDR3 length is 13 residues. CDR3 in amino acids: CSVSPILGEKLFF. CDR3 DNA sequence: TGCAGCGTTTCTCCTATCCTCGGTGAAAAACTGTTTTTT. Combining the CDR3 with reference TRBV29-1 and TRBJ1-4 gives the whole variable domain SAVISQKPSRDICQRGTSLTIQCQVDSQVTMMFWYRQQPGQSLTLIATANQGSEATYESGFVIDKFPISRPNLTFSTLTVSNMSPEDSSIYLCSVSPILGEKLFFGSGTQLSVL.

J is TRBJ2-3 and V is TRBV9; 9 bases map to TRBD2. With V trimmed by 6 bases and J by 2 bases, 7 bases remained unmatched. This CDR3 is built from 15 residues. Germline CDR1 SGDLS, CDR2 YYNGEE. The CDR3 spells CASTGTSSSTDTQYF. The DNA of the CDR3 is TGTGCCAGCACCGGGACTAGCTCCTCCACAGATACGCAGTATTTT. The variable domain in full, completed from reference TRBV9 and TRBJ2-3, reads DSGVTQTPKHLITATGQRVTLRCSPRSGDLSVYWYQQSLDQGLQFLIQYYNGEERAKGNILERFSAQQFPDLHSELNLSSLELGDSALYFCASTGTSSSTDTQYFGPGTRLTVL.

The chain uses TRBV5-8 and TRBJ2-1; D not resolved. Germline lookup yields CDR1 SGHTS and CDR2 YDEGEE. V was clipped by 3 bases and J by 0 bases, with 22 bases between them. CDR3 length: 19 amino acids. The chain's CDR3 is CASSSETDIDRSSYNEQFF. CDR3 DNA: TGTGCCAGCAGCTCCGAAACCGATATAGACCGGAGCTCCTACAATGAGCAGTTCTTC.

The V gene is TRBV7-2, the J gene TRBJ2-7, with D perhaps TRBD1 (6 bases). Germline loops: CDR1 SGHTA, CDR2 FQGNSA. Trimming removed 6 bases at V and 4 bases at J, with 22 bases between. This CDR3 has 16 amino acids. This CDR3 reads CASRGEGTLQGYEQYF. In DNA, the CDR3 is TGTGCCAGCAGAGGAGAGGGGACGCTACAGGGTTACGAGCAGTACTTC.

This clone was found once. This chain links TRBV19 with TRBJ2-1; TRBD2 might be the D (6 bases). V shed 8 bases and J shed 0 bases, with 14 bases lying between them. Per the germline V gene, CDR1 is LNHDA and CDR2 is SQIVND (reference sequence). This CDR3 has 15 amino acids. The CDR3 nucleotides are TGTGCCAGTCGGAGGGACTCAAGCTCCTACAATGAGCAGTTCTTC. This sequence encodes CASRRDSSSYNEQFF. The variable domain in full, completed from reference TRBV19 and TRBJ2-1, reads DGGITQSPKYLFRKEGQNVTLSCEQNLNHDAMYWYRQDPGQGLRLIYYSQIVNDFQKGDIAEGYSVSREKKESFPLTVTSAQKNPTAFYLCASRRDSSSYNEQFFGPGTRLTVL.

This clone was counted once. The chain employs TRBV28 and TRBJ1-1, with 8 bases matching TRBD1. The germline V gene has CDR1 MDHEN and CDR2 SYDVKM. V was clipped by 3 bases and J by 11 bases; unmatched bases: 5. This CDR3 is built from 12 residues. This CDR3 reads CASSFYRDRAFF. CDR3 bases: TGTGCCAGCAGTTTTTATCGGGACAGGGCTTTCTTT.

J is TRBJ1-1 and V is TRBV5-1, with 11 bases fitting TRBD1. This CDR3 contains 17 residues. Per germline, CDR1 SGHRS and CDR2 YFSETQ. J gave up 3 bases and V 0 bases, and 7 bases lay outside the gene matches. The CDR3 region has the DNA TGCGCCAGCAGCTTGGCCAGGGACAGGGGGATATACACTGAAGCTTTCTTT. Protein product: CASSLARDRGIYTEAFF.

The gene calls are TRBV7-2 and TRBJ2-2; D is possibly TRBD2 (7 bases). The V gene lost 5 bases and the J gene lost 2 bases, with 21 bases spanning the gap. Germline loops: CDR1 SGHTA, CDR2 FQGNSA. The CDR3 consists of 18 residues. CDR3 region: CASSLRGAASGNTGELFF. In nucleotides, the CDR3 is TGTGCCAGCAGCCTTAGGGGGGCGGCTAGCGGAAACACCGGGGAGCTGTTTTTT. Full variable domain (remainder filled in from reference TRBV7-2 and TRBJ2-2): GAGVSQSPSNKVTEKGKDVELRCDPISGHTALYWYRQSLGQGLEFLIYFQGNSAPDKSGLPSDRFSAERTGGSVSTLTIQRTQQEDSAVYLCASSLRGAASGNTGELFFGEGSRLTVL.

This clone was seen a handful of times. This rearrangement joins TRBV27 to TRBJ2-6; TRBD2 matches 8 bases. The CDR3 loop spans 16 amino acids. Germline trimming cut 6 bases from V and 0 bases from J; bases unmatched to any gene: 4. Per the germline V gene, CDR1 is MNHEY and CDR2 is SMNVEV (reference sequence). The CDR3 here is CASSPGGGSGANVLTF. Here the CDR3 DNA reads TGTGCCAGCAGCCCCGGGGGGGGCTCTGGGGCCAACGTCCTGACTTTC.

The chain uses TRBV5-6 and TRBJ1-2; a possible D gene is TRBD1 (5 bases). The germline V and J ends were trimmed by 0 bases and 4 bases, with 13 bases remaining between them. Germline CDR1 SGHDT, CDR2 YYEEEE. This CDR3 is built from 15 residues. The CDR3 DNA is TGTGCCAGCAGCTTGGGACAGCCCACCCTCTATGGCTACACCTTC. It specifies CASSLGQPTLYGYTF.

The chain carries TRBV6-1 and TRBJ1-1, with a tentative D call TRBD1 (6 bases). Trimming shortened V by 6 bases and J by 4 bases, and 12 bases separated the two germline ends. CDR3 size: 13 residues. Looked up from germline, CDR1 is MNHNS and CDR2 is SASEGT. The DNA for the CDR3 is TGTGCCAGCAGAACAGGGTCGGGCACTGAAGCTTTCTTT. Amino acids: CASRTGSGTEAFF.

The chain combines TRBV19 with TRBJ1-1, with D hard to call. The CDR3 sequence is 15 residues long. Germline CDR1 reads LNHDA; CDR2 reads SQIVND (reference sequence). V gave up 1 base and J gave up 5 bases, with 14 bases separating them. The CDR3: CASSIVRVSVTEAFF. The CDR3 DNA reads TGTGCCAGTAGTATAGTACGCGTTTCGGTGACTGAAGCTTTCTTT.

The rearrangement uses TRBV6-6 and TRBJ1-1; 10 positions match TRBD1. The length of the CDR3 is 15 residues. The V gene's germline CDR1 is MNHNY and CDR2 SVGAGI (reference sequence). The J segment lost 4 bases and the V segment lost 0 bases, leaving 2 bases of the junction unmatched. The CDR3 DNA sequence: TGTGCCAGCAGTTACTCGGACAGGGGGGGCACTGAAGCTTTCTTT. Translation: CASSYSDRGGTEAFF.

This rearrangement joins TRBV5-1 to TRBJ1-1; D is unresolved. V lost 7 bases and J lost 2, with 15 bases in between. The CDR3 contains 14 residues. Germline V gene data show CDR1 as SGHRS and CDR2 as YFSETQ. CDR3 sequence reads: CASRFSSGNTEAFF. In DNA, the CDR3 is TGCGCCAGCCGTTTCTCCTCGGGTAACACTGAAGCTTTCTTT.

This sequence joins TRBV5-1 and TRBJ1-1; 9 nucleotides match TRBD1. The CDR3 sequence is 14 residues long. The V gene end was trimmed by 7 bases and the J gene end by 4 bases; junction bases not matched to a gene: 8. Germline-derived CDR1 and CDR2 are SGHRS and YFSETQ. CDR3 in DNA: TGCGCCAGCTCTTGGACGACAGGGGGCACTGAAGCTTTCTTT. It translates to CASSWTTGGTEAFF.

The chain has TRBV2 and TRBJ1-2, with 7 bases lining up with TRBD1. V gave up 5 bases and J gave up 0 bases; unmatched junction bases: 6. The CDR3 totals 15 residues. Looked up from germline, CDR1 is SNHLY and CDR2 is FYNNEI. The CDR3 DNA reads as TGTGCCAGCAGTAAACAGGGGCGCTCTAACTATGGCTACACCTTC. Encoded protein: CASSKQGRSNYGYTF.

This rearrangement joins TRBV27 to TRBJ2-5; D is possibly TRBD2 (5 bases). Trimming left V 4 bases short and J 4 bases short, with 13 bases between. Germline CDR1 reads MNHEY; CDR2 reads SMNVEV (reference sequence). The CDR3 runs 14 residues. The CDR3 DNA follows: TGTGCCAGCAGTTCCGCCCGGGGTCGAGAGACCCAGTACTTC. This encodes CASSSARGRETQYF.

About this clone: Other DNA sequences in the same sample also yield this CDR3. V usage is TRBV5-5 and J usage is TRBJ1-1; D is perhaps TRBD1 (5 bases). The V gene's germline CDR1 is SGHKS and CDR2 YYEKEE (reference sequence). V gave up 1 base and J gave up 1 base, with 5 bases separating them. The CDR3 is 13 amino acids. The CDR3: CASSLRGNTEAFF. The CDR3 DNA sequence: TGTGCCAGCAGCTTGAGGGGGAACACTGAAGCTTTCTTT.

The rearrangement joins TRBV7-6 to TRBJ1-1; the D gene is possibly TRBD1 (6 bases). V lost 4 bases and J 4 bases, leaving 25 bases between the germline ends. The V gene's germline CDR1 is SGHVS and CDR2 FNYEAQ. CDR3 length equals 18 residues. The CDR3: CASSSNPVRGGRGTEAFF. CDR3 coding DNA: TGTGCCAGCAGCTCTAACCCAGTGAGGGGGGGCCGGGGCACTGAAGCTTTCTTT.

The chain couples TRBV5-1 to TRBJ1-4, with 7 bases identical to TRBD1. Germline values: CDR1 SGHRS, CDR2 YFSETQ. The CDR3 runs to 19 residues. V was pared by 1 base and J by 3 bases, with 15 bases of the junction left unmatched. The DNA for the CDR3 is TGCGCCAGCAGCTTGAGTCCCCTAGAAGTAGGGACAGCTAATGAAAAACTGTTTTTT. Its protein product is CASSLSPLEVGTANEKLFF.